The next 30 T cell receptor beta chains were all read from a single sample in a study of OX40 agonist ivuxolimab in advanced cancers. Generated by immunoSEQ multiplex PCR, the TCRdb table keeps only in-frame clones and is missing some. The data show under 85,000 clones, more than 75% seen once. The specimen comprised CD4+ or CD8+ T cells sorted from blood, sampled in a trial of the OX40 agonist ivuxolimab. These receptors originate from an adult with an advanced solid tumor such as melanoma, head and neck, liver or kidney cancer.

This chain's CDR3 is CASSYGQGANSPLHF. The CDR3 nucleotides are TGTGCCAGCAGTTACGGCCAGGGGGCGAATTCACCCCTCCACTTT. The chain couples TRBV6-5 to TRBJ1-6; 8 nucleotides agree with TRBD1. Germline CDR1 and CDR2: MNHEY and SVGAGI. The CDR3 has 15 amino acids. After removal of 2 bases from V and 7 bases from J, the junction contained 4 bases not matched to a gene.

A note on this clone: One end of the junction does not line up with germline, which may come from a read error. The chain has TRBV7-2 and TRBJ1-2; the match to TRBD1 covers 7 bases. CDR3 length: 14 amino acids. Germline CDR1 SGHTA, CDR2 FQGNSA. This CDR3 reads CASSALVNQGTACF. For the CDR3, the DNA is TGTGCCAGCAGCGCTCTAGTCAACCAGGGGACAGCCTGCTTC.

The chain recombines TRBV4-1 with TRBJ1-1; no reliable D call. This CDR3 is built from 16 residues. The V gene lost 4 bases and the J gene lost 0 bases, with 15 bases spanning the gap. The germline CDR1 and CDR2 sequences are MGHRA and YSYEKL. The CDR3 DNA reads TGCGCCAGCAGCCTATCGGTGGACCTAATGAACACTGAAGCTTTCTTT. Translating it yields CASSLSVDLMNTEAFF.

The genes are TRBV7-2 and TRBJ1-3; D gene unclear. The CDR3 spans 13 residues. V dropped 5 bases and J dropped 3 bases, with 8 bases sitting between them. Looked up from germline, CDR1 is SGHTA and CDR2 is FQGNSA. In nucleotides, the CDR3 is TGTGCCAGCAGCCGCATTGGTGGAAACACCATATATTTT. Translated, it gives CASSRIGGNTIYF.

This clone was seen a few times. The rearrangement links TRBV5-1 to TRBJ2-3; 7 bases are a match to TRBD1. The CDR3 contains 14 residues. CDR1 and CDR2 (germline): SGHRS, YFSETQ. J gave up 1 base and V 3 bases, and 2 bases lay outside the gene matches. The CDR3 sequence: CASSSQGGTDTQYF. CDR3 sequence (DNA): TGCGCCAGCAGCTCCCAGGGGGGCACAGATACGCAGTATTTT.

The chain recombines TRBV7-9 with TRBJ1-1, with no clear D. This CDR3 comprises 11 residues. Germline values: CDR1 SEHNR, CDR2 FQNEAQ (reference sequence). Trimming removed 5 bases at V and 3 bases at J, with 4 bases between. The CDR3 loop is CASSPYTEAFF. In DNA, the CDR3 is TGTGCCAGCAGCCCTTACACTGAAGCTTTCTTT.

V gene TRBV7-9 combines with J gene TRBJ2-3; D uncertain. Germline CDR1 SEHNR, CDR2 FQNEAQ (reference sequence). The CDR3 has 15 residues. Trimming pared 5 bases from V and 2 bases from J, leaving 14 bases between. The chain's CDR3 is CASSPTLHNTDTQYF. Here the CDR3 DNA reads TGTGCCAGCAGCCCCACGCTTCACAACACAGATACGCAGTATTTT.

This clone has just one count. The rearrangement links TRBV6-5 to TRBJ1-1, with TRBD1 matching over 8 bases. Per the germline V gene, CDR1 is MNHEY and CDR2 is SVGAGI. This CDR3 spans 13 amino acids. V shed 6 bases and J 5 bases; nucleotides not matched to a gene: 5. Here the CDR3 reads CASRRQGPTEAFF. CDR3 nucleotide sequence: TGTGCCAGCAGGAGACAGGGGCCAACTGAAGCTTTCTTT.

J is TRBJ2-7 and V is TRBV4-3; 8 bases agree with TRBD1. The CDR3 extends over 15 amino acids. J gave up 3 bases and V 1 base, and 5 bases lay outside the gene matches. CDR1 is LGHNA and CDR2 is YSLEER in the germline V gene. The CDR3 loop is CASSQAAGGIYEQYF. The CDR3 region has the DNA TGCGCCAGCAGCCAAGCAGCAGGGGGCATCTACGAGCAGTACTTC.

There are a few counts of this clone. V is TRBV6-5 and J is TRBJ1-5; possible D gene TRBD1, 6 bases. Trimming removed 5 bases from V and 6 bases from J, with 11 bases in between. Germline CDR1 and CDR2: MNHEY and SVGAGI. The CDR3 length is 13 residues. For the CDR3, the DNA is TGTGCCAGCAGTCCCCAGGGGAGTCAGCCCCAGCATTTT. This translates into CASSPQGSQPQHF.

V and J are TRBV15 and TRBJ1-3; D is uncertain. Germline V CDR1 and CDR2: LNHNV, YYDKDF (reference sequence). Trimming stripped 2 bases from V and 4 bases from J, with 9 bases between. The CDR3 consists of 14 residues. As DNA, the CDR3 is TGTGCCACCAGCAGATGGGGTGGGGGAAACACCATATATTTT. It specifies CATSRWGGGNTIYF.

The V and J genes are TRBV27 and TRBJ2-1, with 7 bases lining up with TRBD1. Germline V gives CDR1 MNHEY, CDR2 SMNVEV (reference sequence). The CDR3 length is 15 residues. J gave up 10 bases and V 4 bases, and 13 bases lay outside the gene matches. This CDR3 is CASSSDRAPLREQFF. CDR3 nucleotides: TGTGCCAGCAGTTCCGACAGGGCTCCTTTACGAGAGCAGTTCTTC.

CDR3 in DNA: TGCGCCAGCAGCCTCCGGGCCGACCTAAACTACGAGCAGTACTTC. Its protein product is CASSLRADLNYEQYF. The rearrangement links TRBV5-1 to TRBJ2-7; D uncertain. V was cut by 4 bases and J by 3 bases, with 17 bases left in between. Germline V lookup: CDR1 SGHRS, CDR2 YFSETQ. CDR3 length: 15 residues.

V is TRBV19 and J is TRBJ1-6; perhaps TRBD1 as D (5 bases). There are 18 residues in the CDR3. Trimming left V 1 base short and J 9 bases short, with 22 bases between. Germline CDR1 and CDR2: LNHDA and SQIVND (reference sequence). The CDR3 nucleotides are TGTGCCAGTAGTATAGTTCGAGGGGCGCTGCCGGCAATTTCACCCCTCCACTTT. Encoded protein: CASSIVRGALPAISPLHF.

J is TRBJ1-2 and V is TRBV4-2; D is unresolved. The germline V gene encodes CDR1 LGHNA and CDR2 YNFKEQ. V gave up 2 bases and J gave up 4 bases, with 14 bases separating them. CDR3 length equals 15 residues. The CDR3 sequence is CASSQPSDRGYGYTF. CDR3 DNA sequence: TGTGCCAGCAGCCAACCCTCGGACCGAGGCTATGGCTACACCTTC.

V usage is TRBV5-4 and J usage is TRBJ1-2; 7 nucleotides agree with TRBD1. V was pared by 9 bases and J by 5 bases, with 7 bases of the junction left unmatched. This CDR3 comprises 12 residues. CDR1 and CDR2 from the germline V gene are SGHNT and YYREEE (reference sequence). CDR3: CATTGTAYGYTF. CDR3 sequence (DNA): TGTGCCACTACGGGGACAGCATATGGCTACACCTTC.

The V gene is TRBV7-9, the J gene TRBJ2-3, with 10 bases matching TRBD2. This CDR3 region has 16 residues. Germline CDR1 and CDR2: SEHNR and FQNEAQ (reference sequence). The ends lost 1 base at V and 2 bases at J; junction bases unmatched: 3. CDR3 region: CASSLGSGGFTDTQYF. For the CDR3, the DNA is TGTGCCAGCAGCTTAGGTAGCGGGGGGTTCACAGATACGCAGTATTTT.

This chain uses TRBV11-2 with TRBJ2-7, with D tentatively TRBD2 (5 bases). The germline V and J ends were trimmed by 3 bases and 4 bases, with 13 bases remaining between them. Germline lookup yields CDR1 SGHAT and CDR2 FQNNGV. The CDR3 is 14 residues long. CDR3 coding DNA: TGTGCCAGCAGCTTCCTCCGAGGGCCTTACGAGCAGTACTTC. Residues: CASSFLRGPYEQYF. The variable domain in full, completed from reference TRBV11-2 and TRBJ2-7, reads EAGVAQSPRYKIIEKRQSVAFWCNPISGHATLYWYQQILGQGPKLLIQFQNNGVVDDSQLPKDRFSAERLKGVDSTLKIQPAKLEDSAVYLCASSFLRGPYEQYFGPGTRLTVT.

The CDR3 reads CASSTGSNQPQHF. The CDR3 DNA reads TGTGCCAGTAGTACAGGTTCCAATCAGCCCCAGCATTTT. The rearrangement links TRBV19 to TRBJ1-5; D is unclear. The germline V and J ends were trimmed by 4 bases and 3 bases, with 7 bases remaining between them. Looked up from germline, CDR1 is LNHDA and CDR2 is SQIVND (reference sequence). This CDR3 has 13 amino acids.

This chain connects TRBV7-2 to TRBJ1-5; a possible D gene is TRBD1 (5 bases). The germline V and J ends were trimmed by 5 bases and 5 bases, with 19 bases remaining between them. This CDR3 is built from 16 residues. Germline CDR1 reads SGHTA; CDR2 reads FQGNSA. Here the CDR3 DNA reads TGTGCCAGCAGCCCCTCGAGCCCCCGGGGCTATCAGCCCCAGCATTTT. Residues: CASSPSSPRGYQPQHF.

This clone was seen a handful of times. This chain joins TRBV5-6 and TRBJ2-2; 9 positions match TRBD1. The CDR3 consists of 15 residues. The V gene's germline CDR1 is SGHDT and CDR2 YYEEEE. The V and J ends lost 4 bases and 0 bases, in that order; junction bases with no gene match: 1. CDR3 in amino acids: CASSRQGANTGELFF. The DNA for the CDR3 is TGTGCCAGCAGCCGACAGGGGGCGAACACCGGGGAGCTGTTTTTT.

The chain couples TRBV5-4 to TRBJ2-5, with 7 bases that match TRBD2. This CDR3 spans 15 amino acids. CDR1 and CDR2 from the germline V gene are SGHNT and YYREEE (reference sequence). Trimming at V came to 0 bases and at J to 11 bases, leaving 13 bases not matched to a gene. CDR3 in DNA: TGTGCCAGCAGCTTGGCCGGGTCCTTACGGGGGGAGCAGTACTTC. Translating gives CASSLAGSLRGEQYF.

Remarks on this clone: At one end the junction does not follow the germline gene, possibly because of a read error. The gene calls are TRBV18 and TRBJ2-7; D not certain. CDR1 and CDR2 from the germline V gene are KGHSH and LQKENI. The CDR3 loop spans 13 amino acids. CDR3 region: CTSSPPGSYEQYF. The CDR3 coding sequence is TGTACCAGCTCACCCCCTGGGTCCTACGAGCAGTACTTC. The variable domain in full, completed from reference TRBV18 and TRBJ2-7, reads NAGVMQNPRHLVRRRGQEARLRCSPMKGHSHVYWYRQLPEEGLKFMVYLQKENIIDESGMPKERFSAEFPKEGPSILRIQQVVRGDSAAYFCTSSPPGSYEQYFGPGTRLTVT.

The V gene is TRBV5-6, the J gene TRBJ1-2; D gene ambiguous. This CDR3 is 13 amino acids long. The germline gives CDR1 SGHDT, CDR2 YYEEEE. The V end lost 4 bases, the J end lost 7 bases, and 14 bases lay between the germline ends. The CDR3 is CASSREVGSGYTF. CDR3 nucleotides: TGTGCCAGCAGCCGGGAGGTAGGGAGTGGCTACACCTTC.

V is TRBV19 and J is TRBJ1-4; possible D gene TRBD1, 6 bases. The V and J ends lost 5 bases and 5 bases respectively, with 12 bases between them. Germline V gives CDR1 LNHDA, CDR2 SQIVND (reference sequence). This CDR3 contains 14 residues. The CDR3 nucleotides read TGTGCCAGTAGTGCGGGGGGCGCAAATGAAAAACTGTTTTTT. Amino acids: CASSAGGANEKLFF.

This clone was seen once. The V call is TRBV4-1, the J call TRBJ1-5; 10 bases line up with TRBD1. J lost 0 bases, V lost 6 bases, and 11 bases had no gene match. In germline, CDR1 is MGHRA, CDR2 YSYEKL. The CDR3 is 18 amino acids. The CDR3 DNA reads as TGCGCCAGCAGTCACGACAGGGGGCAACGTACTAGCAATCAGCCCCAGCATTTT. This translates into CASSHDRGQRTSNQPQHF.

The chain has TRBV18 and TRBJ1-4, with TRBD1 matching over 9 bases. The ends lost 4 bases at V and 8 bases at J; junction bases unmatched: 5. This CDR3 region has 14 residues. The V gene's germline CDR1 is KGHSH and CDR2 LQKENI. The CDR3 coding sequence is TGTGCCAGCTCACGAATAGGGACAGGGGAAAAACTGTTTTTT. It translates to CASSRIGTGEKLFF.

The gene calls are TRBV5-1 and TRBJ1-2, with 9 bases matching TRBD1. After removal of 3 bases from V and 6 bases from J, the junction contained 9 bases not matched to a gene. This CDR3 has 15 amino acids. Germline V gene data show CDR1 as SGHRS and CDR2 as YFSETQ. The CDR3 DNA sequence: TGCGCCAGCAGCTCAACCGTGACAGGGGGGGATGGCTACACCTTC. It specifies CASSSTVTGGDGYTF. Variable domain in full (rest from reference TRBV5-1 and TRBJ1-2): KAGVTQTPRYLIKTRGQQVTLSCSPISGHRSVSWYQQTPGQGLQFLFEYFSETQRNKGNFPGRFSGRQFSNSRSEMNVSTLELGDSALYLCASSSTVTGGDGYTFGSGTRLTVV.

The J gene is TRBJ1-5, the V gene TRBV2, with D perhaps matching TRBD1 (6 bases). V was clipped by 7 bases and J by 3 bases, with 28 bases between them. The CDR3 extends over 19 amino acids. Germline V gives CDR1 SNHLY, CDR2 FYNNEI. Here the CDR3 reads CASMVSGAPGAFNNQPQHF. Written as DNA, the CDR3 is TGTGCCAGCATGGTTAGTGGGGCTCCAGGGGCATTTAACAATCAGCCCCAGCATTTT. Based on the CDR3 plus reference TRBV2 and TRBJ1-5, the full variable domain is EPEVTQTPSHQVTQMGQEVILRCVPISNHLYFYWYRQILGQKVEFLVSFYNNEISEKSEIFDDQFSVERPDGSNFTLKIRSTKLEDSAMYFCASMVSGAPGAFNNQPQHFGDGTRLSIL.

The V and J genes are TRBV5-4 and TRBJ2-7, with a tentative D call TRBD2 (6 bases). CDR3 length: 14 amino acids. V dropped 4 bases and J dropped 0 bases, with 11 bases sitting between them. Per the germline V gene, CDR1 is SGHNT and CDR2 is YYREEE (reference sequence). The CDR3 loop reads CASSPGGRSYEQYF. Written as DNA, the CDR3 is TGTGCCAGCAGCCCCGGGGGACGCTCCTACGAGCAGTACTTC.